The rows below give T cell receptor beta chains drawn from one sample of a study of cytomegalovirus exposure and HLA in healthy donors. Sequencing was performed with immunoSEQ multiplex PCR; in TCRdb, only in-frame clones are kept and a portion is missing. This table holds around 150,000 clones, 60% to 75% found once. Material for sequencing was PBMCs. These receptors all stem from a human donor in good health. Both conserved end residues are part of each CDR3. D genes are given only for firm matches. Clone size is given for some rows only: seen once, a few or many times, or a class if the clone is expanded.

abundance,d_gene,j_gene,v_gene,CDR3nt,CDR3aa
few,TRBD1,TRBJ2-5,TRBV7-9,TGTGCCAGCAGCTTAAGGACAGGCAAAGAGACCCAGTACTTC,CASSLRTGKETQYF
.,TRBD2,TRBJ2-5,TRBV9,TGTGCCAGCAGCCTCCGGGCGGGGAGGGACCAAGAGACCCAGTACTTC,CASSLRAGRDQETQYF
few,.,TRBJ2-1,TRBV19,TGTGCCAGTAGTATCCGCGCGCGAGGGCACAATGAGCAGTTCTTC,CASSIRARGHNEQFF
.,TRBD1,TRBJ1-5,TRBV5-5,TGTGCCAGCAGCTGGGGGACAGGGGAAAATCAGCCCCAGCATTTT,CASSWGTGENQPQHF
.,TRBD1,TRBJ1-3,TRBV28,TGTGCCAGCACCCCAATTGGACAGGGCTCTGGAAACACCATATATTTT,CASTPIGQGSGNTIYF
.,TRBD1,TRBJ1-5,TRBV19,TGTGCCAGCCAAGGGACAGGGGTCAGTAGCAATCAGCCCCAGCATTTT,CASQGTGVSSNQPQHF
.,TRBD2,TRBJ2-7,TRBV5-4,TGTGCCAGCAGCACTAGCGGGCGCCGCTACGAGCAGTACTTC,CASSTSGRRYEQYF
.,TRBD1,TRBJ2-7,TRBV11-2,TGTGCCAGCAGCTTAATGACAGGGGCCACCTACGAGCAGTACTTC,CASSLMTGATYEQYF
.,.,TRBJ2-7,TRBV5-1,TGCGCCAGCAGCTCGACACCATACTACGAGCAGTACTTC,CASSSTPYYEQYF
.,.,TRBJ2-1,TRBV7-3,TGTGCCAGCAGCCCCAGCCGGGACACTTACAATGAGCAGTTCTTC,CASSPSRDTYNEQFF
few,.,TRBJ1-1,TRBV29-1,TGCAGCGTTGTGACTTCAGCGAACACTGAAGCTTTCTTT,CSVVTSANTEAFF
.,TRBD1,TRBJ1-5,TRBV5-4,TGTGCCAGCAGCCCCGGGACAGAAAGCAATCAGCCCCAGCATTTT,CASSPGTESNQPQHF
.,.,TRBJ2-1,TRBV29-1,TGCAGCGTGTACTACAATGAGCAGTTCTTC,CSVYYNEQFF
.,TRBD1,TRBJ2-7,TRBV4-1,TGCGCCAGCAGCCCCCGACAGGGTACAGTAGCCTACGAGCAGTACTTC,CASSPRQGTVAYEQYF
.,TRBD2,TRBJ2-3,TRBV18,TGTGCCAGCTCACCACCCCGGGCTAGCGGGAGTTCAGATACGCAGTATTTT,CASSPPRASGSSDTQYF
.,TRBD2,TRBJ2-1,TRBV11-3,TGTGCCAGCAGCACGTCGCCTAGCGGGTCATACAATGAGCAGTTCTTC,CASSTSPSGSYNEQFF
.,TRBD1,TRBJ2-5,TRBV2,TGTGCCAGCAAGGAGGGCAGGGGGCGGTTGGAGACCCAGTACTTC,CASKEGRGRLETQYF
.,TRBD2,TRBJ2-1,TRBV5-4,TGTGCCAGCAGCAGAATAGCGGGAGGGATCAATGAGCAGTTCTTC,CASSRIAGGINEQFF
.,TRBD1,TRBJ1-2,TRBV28,TGTGCCAGCAGTTTAGGGGACAGGGGGCACTATGGCTACACCTTC,CASSLGDRGHYGYTF
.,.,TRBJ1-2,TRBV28,TGTGCCAGCAGTTTAGCCCAATACCTTGAGGGCTACACCTTC,CASSLAQYLEGYTF
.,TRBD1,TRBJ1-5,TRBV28,TGTGCCAGCAGTTTCTCAGACAGGGGGCAAGGCAATCAGCCCCAGCATTTT,CASSFSDRGQGNQPQHF
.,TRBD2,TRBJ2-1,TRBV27,TGTGCCACTCTACCACCGGTGGGGGGACTATCGGATGAGCAGTTCTTC,CATLPPVGGLSDEQFF
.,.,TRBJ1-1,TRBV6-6,TGTGCCAGCAGTTTGAGCAGGGAAGGGGGCACTGAAGCTTTCTTT,CASSLSREGGTEAFF
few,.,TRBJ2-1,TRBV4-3,TGCGCCAGCAGCCAAGTTCTGAGCTCCTACAATGAGCAGTTCTTC,CASSQVLSSYNEQFF